This T cell receptor (beta chain) originates from a study of blood T cell repertoires in COVID-19 (dated by TCRdb to 2019 to 2021). About the investigation overall: Samples from collaborators originated in the United States, Italy and Spain and spanned both the acute and convalescent phases of COVID-19. The prospective study material was composed of cDNA or gDNA derived from T cells, B-cell-depleted T cells, or PBMCs. Deeply sampled blood TCRbeta repertoires from subjects exposed to, actively infected with, or recovered from COVID-19 were included in the dataset. A freely available public database, intended as a resource for researchers studying the immune response to SARS-CoV-2, is where the repertoires were released. Samples were obtained from the ongoing ImmuneRACE study (first 160 participants) and from 950 to 1,500 subjects provided by 6 global collaborators. Nearly every sample came with metadata listing a de-identified subject ID, COVID-19 status, age in years and sex. Where available, HLA class I and class II types were taken from metadata supplied by the sample provider and were not determined by assay-based typing.

CDR1 and CDR2 were assigned from the germline V gene (reference sequence) as SGHNT and YYREEE. From the cysteine up to the phenylalanine, the CDR3 has a length of 13 residues. CDR3 DNA only is kept here, 39 bases in frame from base 1. Trimming at the junction amounts to 0 bases on V and 5 bases on J, and the germline ends lie 9 bases apart. TCRbeta CDR3 regions were amplified from genomic DNA using the immunoSEQ Assay, a bias-controlled multiplex PCR. The paper's processing steps were these. Nucleated cell counts per sample were estimated from amplification of reference gene primers within the assay. To quantify the absolute abundance of each unique TCRbeta CDR3 rearrangement, sequence reads were collapsed and filtered. For each sample, productive Simpson clonality was calculated as the square root of Simpson's diversity index over productive rearrangements. Held by TCRdb, this immuneACCESS table contains in-frame sequences only and omits some clones. Under half of the omission traces to an unresolved V gene where checked; the cause of the rest is unknown. V and J calls and clone size are those listed in that table; D and trimming were worked out from the DNA. The sample table contains 150,000 to 200,000 clones; only one count was recorded for 75% to 85% of them. The top ten clones comprise about 5.6% of the sample.

Enrolling through a virtual design, the prospective study's participants ranged in age from roughly 18 to 90 years and lived across 24 United States geographic areas. Cohort assignment in the prospective study relied on participant-reported clinical history from a screening survey and a study questionnaire. Recovered participants in ImmuneRACE Cohort 3 were defined as having two consecutive negative NP/OP PCR tests, clearance from a healthcare professional, or resolution of symptoms. In the prospective study, mobile phlebotomists collected whole blood, serum and a nasopharyngeal or oropharyngeal swab from each participant. Additional blood draws and questionnaires over an approximately two-month period could optionally be provided by prospective study participants. Before DNA extraction, prospective study blood samples were shipped either frozen or at room temperature. Broader findings and caveats from the paper: How much clinical and demographic metadata was included differed by source and by participant, and the metadata was provided uncurated.

Regarding this clone: What this receptor recognizes is not known. Base qualities were left out, and no much larger clone turns up one base away.

The receptor was derived from a middle-aged man who had recovered from COVID-19. The chain is encoded by TRBV5-4 joined to TRBJ2-7; the D gene is perhaps TRBD1, on 5 matching bases. The sample consisted of PBMCs or T cells enriched from blood (not recorded which). The DNA is TGTGCCAGCAGCTTGGAAGGGGTCCACGAGCAGTACTTC. Translation gives CASSLEGVHEQYF.